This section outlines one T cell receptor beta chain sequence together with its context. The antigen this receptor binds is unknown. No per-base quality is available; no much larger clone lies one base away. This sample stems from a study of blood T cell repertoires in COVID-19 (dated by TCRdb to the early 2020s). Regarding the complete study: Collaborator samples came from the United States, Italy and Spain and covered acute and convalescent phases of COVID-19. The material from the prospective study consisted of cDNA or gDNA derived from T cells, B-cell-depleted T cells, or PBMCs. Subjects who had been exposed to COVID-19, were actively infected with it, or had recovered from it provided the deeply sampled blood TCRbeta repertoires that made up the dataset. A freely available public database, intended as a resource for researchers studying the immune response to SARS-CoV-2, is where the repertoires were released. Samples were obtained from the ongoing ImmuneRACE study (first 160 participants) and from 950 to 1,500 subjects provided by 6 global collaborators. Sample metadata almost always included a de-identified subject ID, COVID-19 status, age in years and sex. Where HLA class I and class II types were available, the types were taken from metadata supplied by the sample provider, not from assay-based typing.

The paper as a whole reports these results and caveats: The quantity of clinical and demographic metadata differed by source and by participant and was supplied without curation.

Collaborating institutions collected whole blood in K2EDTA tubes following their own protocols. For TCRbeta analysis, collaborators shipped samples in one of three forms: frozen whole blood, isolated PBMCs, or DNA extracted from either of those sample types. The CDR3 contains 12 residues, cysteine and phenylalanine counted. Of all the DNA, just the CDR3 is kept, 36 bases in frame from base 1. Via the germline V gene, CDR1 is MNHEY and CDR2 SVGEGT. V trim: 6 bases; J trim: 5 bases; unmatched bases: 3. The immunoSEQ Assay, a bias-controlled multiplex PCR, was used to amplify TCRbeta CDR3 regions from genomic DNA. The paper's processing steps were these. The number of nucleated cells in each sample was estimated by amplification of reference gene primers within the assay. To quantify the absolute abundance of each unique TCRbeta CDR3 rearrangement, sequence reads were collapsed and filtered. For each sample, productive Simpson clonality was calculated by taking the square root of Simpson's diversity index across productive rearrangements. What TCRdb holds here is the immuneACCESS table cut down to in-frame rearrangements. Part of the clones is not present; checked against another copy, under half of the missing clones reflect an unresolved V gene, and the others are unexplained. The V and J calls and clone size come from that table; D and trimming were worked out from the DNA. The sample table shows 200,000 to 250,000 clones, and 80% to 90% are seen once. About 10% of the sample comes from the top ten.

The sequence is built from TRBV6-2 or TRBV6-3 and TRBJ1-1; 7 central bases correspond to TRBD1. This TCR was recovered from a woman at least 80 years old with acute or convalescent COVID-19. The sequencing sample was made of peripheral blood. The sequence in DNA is TGTGCCAGCAGCCGGGGACAGACTGAAGCTTTCTTT. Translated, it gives CASSRGQTEAFF.